This T cell receptor (beta chain) is from a study of blood T cell repertoires in COVID-19. Study-level information: Sites in the United States, Italy and Spain provided acute and convalescent COVID-19 samples. The analysed material was cDNA or gDNA that came from T cells, B-cell-depleted T cells, or PBMCs.

CDR3 length: 14 residues. Germline V lookup: CDR1 LNHNV, CDR2 YYDKDF (reference sequence). J gave up 7 bases and V 6 bases, and 7 bases lay outside the gene matches. Generated by immunoSEQ multiplex PCR, the TCRdb table keeps only in-frame clones and is missing some. This table holds roughly 120,000 clones, 87% found once. The source of this sequence is a human donor in a cohort sampled during active COVID-19. The rearrangement uses TRBV15 and TRBJ1-4; 8 bases match TRBD1. Sequencing used peripheral blood. CDR3 sequence reads: CATSSRQGREKLFF. The CDR3 DNA reads TGTGCCACCAGTAGCAGACAGGGGCGTGAAAAACTGTTTTTT.